This T cell receptor beta chain was obtained from a study of T cell repertoires in cytomegalovirus infection. Study as a whole: Based on public TCR beta signatures, there were indications of CMV infection and of a matching HLA type. Overall study results and limits: Clonotypes of TCR beta that were HLA-C-restricted and CMV-specific dominated the ex vivo response.

The germline gives CDR1 SGHVS, CDR2 FQNEAQ. V was pared by 1 base and J by 0 bases, with 17 bases of the junction left unmatched. CDR3 size: 23 residues. TCRdb used MiXCR to reprocess the reads, holding one entry per CDR3 protein. The sample lists tens of thousands of distinct CDR3 sequences; 20% to 25% were seen once. Comments on this clonotype: Antigen: not known.

The receptor comes from a human donor in good health (CMV status not recorded). Some clones in this sample may be carry-over from other donors' samples. The chain has TRBV7-8 and TRBJ2-1; 14 nucleotides align to TRBD2. Sequenced material: CD8+ T cells from cultured PBMCs, taken from culture after CMV antigen stimulation. The CDR3 protein is CASSLVGGDPRLAGGSSYNEQFF. The CDR3 bases are TGTGCCAGCAGCTTAGTGGGCGGGGATCCCCGACTAGCGGGGGGGAGCTCCTACAATGAGCAGTTCTTC.